Listed here are 8 T cell receptor beta chains from one sample, sequenced in a study of cytomegalovirus exposure and HLA in healthy donors. Primers: 60 Vbeta forward and 13 Jbeta reverse. Produced via immunoSEQ multiplex PCR; TCRdb's table is partial and in-frame only. The sample has over 80,000 clones, roughly 80% seen once. Sequencing was performed on PBMCs. The receptors were sampled from a man aged 55-75 years in good health and CMV-seropositive.

V gene TRBV18 combines with J gene TRBJ2-1; 9 nucleotides agree with TRBD1. In germline, CDR1 is KGHSH, CDR2 LQKENI. J gave up 6 bases and V 6 bases, and 3 bases lay outside the gene matches. This CDR3 is built from 13 residues. The CDR3 sequence: CASSRTGVNEQFF. The DNA of the CDR3 is TGTGCCAGCTCGCGGACAGGGGTCAATGAGCAGTTCTTC.

The rearrangement joins TRBV25-1 to TRBJ2-7; the match to TRBD1 covers 10 bases. Germline-derived CDR1 and CDR2 are MGHDK and SYGVNS. The CDR3 runs 14 residues. V lost 5 bases and J lost 3; bases outside the gene matches: 4. This chain's CDR3 is CASSPWTGGYEQYF. The CDR3 bases are TGTGCCAGCAGTCCTTGGACAGGGGGCTACGAGCAGTACTTC.

J is TRBJ1-2 and V is TRBV30; TRBD1 matches at 10 bases. V lost 0 bases, J lost 7 bases, and 8 bases stayed unmatched. This CDR3 contains 15 residues. Germline V gene sequence: CDR1 GTSNPN, CDR2 SVGIG (reference sequence). CDR3 bases: TGTGCCTGGAGTGTACTTAGACAGGGGGCGGGTGGCTACACCTTC. Amino acid sequence: CAWSVLRQGAGGYTF.

V usage is TRBV7-9 and J usage is TRBJ2-5; 12 bases are shared with TRBD2. The junction had 9 bases not matched to a gene; V was cut back by 5 bases and J by 5 bases. Germline V gene data show CDR1 as SEHNR and CDR2 as FQNEAQ (reference sequence). This CDR3 is built from 16 residues. This CDR3 is CASSPRTSGEGETQYF. Here the CDR3 DNA reads TGTGCCAGCAGCCCACGGACTAGCGGGGAGGGGGAGACCCAGTACTTC.

This chain links TRBV11-2 with TRBJ2-2, with unresolved D. Germline V gene data show CDR1 as SGHAT and CDR2 as FQNNGV. This CDR3 comprises 13 residues. V was clipped by 4 bases and J by 8 bases, with 11 bases between them. As DNA, the CDR3 is TGTGCCAGCAGCTCCTATATTGCTGGGGAGCTGTTTTTT. As protein: CASSSYIAGELFF.

V gene TRBV18 combines with J gene TRBJ2-7; 9 positions match TRBD1. The CDR3 length is 15 residues. Germline CDR1 KGHSH, CDR2 LQKENI. J lost 3 bases, V lost 4 bases, and 7 bases had no gene match. The CDR3 reads CASSQQDRGFYEQYF. The CDR3 bases are TGTGCCAGCTCACAACAGGACAGGGGATTCTACGAGCAGTACTTC.

This rearrangement joins TRBV7-2 to TRBJ1-2; D is ambiguous. Trimming removed 1 base at V and 11 bases at J, with 11 bases between. The CDR3 covers 12 residues. The germline V gene encodes CDR1 SGHTA and CDR2 FQGNSA. CDR3 nucleotide sequence: TGTGCCAGCAGCTTAGAATCGTGGAGATACACCTTC. Residues: CASSLESWRYTF.

The CDR3 loop reads CASRGQVSGYTF. CDR3 DNA: TGTGCCAGCAGGGGACAGGTTAGCGGCTACACCTTC. The rearrangement uses TRBV2 and TRBJ1-2; TRBD1 aligns across 8 bases. CDR1 is SNHLY and CDR2 is FYNNEI in the germline V gene. The CDR3 loop spans 12 amino acids. V gave up 6 bases and J gave up 8 bases; unmatched junction bases: 5.